These 17 T cell receptor beta chains were all obtained from the same sample, sequenced in a study of blood T cell repertoires in COVID-19. Measured with immunoSEQ multiplex PCR; TCRdb has only the in-frame clones, and not every one. The sample lists approximately 170,000 clones, over 85% occurring once. The sample taken for sequencing was peripheral blood. The receptors shown here come from a woman aged 55-70 years with COVID-19, enrolled during active disease.

Note on this clone: Compared with germline, one end of the junction differs, possibly owing to a read error. The V and J genes are TRBV6-5 and TRBJ1-2; 7 bases are shared with TRBD1. CDR1 is MNHEY, CDR2 SVGAGI, per germline. The CDR3 length is 13 residues. This CDR3 reads CAGSYRDSYGYTF. CDR3 in DNA: TGTGCCGGCAGTTACCGGGACAGTTATGGCTACACCTTC.

The chain couples TRBV5-1 to TRBJ2-4; 7 nucleotides match TRBD1. This CDR3 has 18 residues. CDR1 and CDR2 from the germline V gene are SGHRS and YFSETQ. Losses at the gene ends were 0 bases for V and 6 bases for J; bases not matched to a gene: 15. CDR3 sequence (DNA): TGCGCCAGCAGCTTGGGTGGCAGGGGGTCGATGGGTCGAAACATTCAGTACTTC. It encodes CASSLGGRGSMGRNIQYF.

The gene calls are TRBV3-1 (or the pseudogene TRBV3-2) and TRBJ1-6; 9 bases map to TRBD1. Germline assignment: CDR1 LGHDT and CDR2 YNNKEL (reference sequence). The CDR3 is made up of 21 amino acids. V gave up 2 bases and J gave up 7 bases; unmatched junction bases: 21. CDR3 sequence (DNA): TGTGCCAGCAGCCAAAAACCAAAAACAGGGGGCGCACCGGCCTCAAATTCACCCCTCCACTTT. Translation: CASSQKPKTGGAPASNSPLHF.

The rearrangement links TRBV7-2 to TRBJ2-7; the match to TRBD2 covers 16 bases. The CDR3 covers 17 residues. V lost 1 base to trimming and J lost 6 bases; unmatched junction nucleotides: 6. Germline assignment: CDR1 SGHTA and CDR2 FQGNSA. CDR3 amino acids: CASSLVGTSGGATEQYF. The CDR3 coding sequence is TGTGCCAGCAGCTTAGTTGGGACTAGCGGGGGGGCCACCGAGCAGTACTTC.

The chain carries TRBV6-5 and TRBJ1-2; 8 bases agree with TRBD1. After removal of 7 bases from V and 2 bases from J, the junction contained 6 bases not matched to a gene. CDR1 MNHEY and CDR2 SVGAGI come from the germline V gene. This CDR3 is 14 amino acids long. The CDR3 DNA is TGTGCCAGCATTAAAGGACAGGGCAACTATGGCTACACCTTC. It encodes CASIKGQGNYGYTF.

The chain is built from TRBV19 and TRBJ1-4; no clear D. Per germline, CDR1 LNHDA and CDR2 SQIVND (reference sequence). V gave up 4 bases and J gave up 8 bases, with 11 bases separating them. This CDR3 contains 13 residues. CDR3 amino acids: CASSNGRREKLFF. CDR3 DNA: TGTGCCAGTAGTAATGGGAGAAGGGAAAAACTGTTTTTT.

The rearrangement joins TRBV15 to TRBJ1-5; a weak D match, TRBD1 (6 bases). The CDR3 spans 15 residues. Germline V CDR1 and CDR2: LNHNV, YYDKDF (reference sequence). V was clipped by 5 bases and J by 0 bases, with 11 bases between them. CDR3 in DNA: TGTGCCACCAGCTTCCGGACAGATAGCAATCAGCCCCAGCATTTT. Protein product: CATSFRTDSNQPQHF.

The chain is built from TRBV23-1 and TRBJ2-2; 15 bases agree with TRBD2. TRBV23-1 is treated as an ORF (open reading frame) with a function not yet certain. The CDR3 contains 19 residues. Trimming cost V 2 bases and J 2 bases; bases outside gene matches: 6. The CDR3 is CASSQGTSGGPNNTGELFF. The CDR3 region has the DNA TGCGCCAGCAGTCAAGGGACTAGCGGGGGGCCAAATAACACCGGGGAGCTGTTTTTT.

The rearrangement links TRBV3-1 (or the pseudogene TRBV3-2) to TRBJ1-1, with 9 bases that match TRBD1. Germline V CDR1 and CDR2: LGHDT, YNNKEL (reference sequence). J was trimmed by 5 bases and V by 5 bases; bases with no gene match: 3. The CDR3 is 13 amino acids. The CDR3 DNA reads as TGTGCCAGCAGCAAACAGGGGGCGACTGAAGCTTTCTTT. Its translation is CASSKQGATEAFF.

This clone was recorded only once. The chain recombines TRBV5-8 with TRBJ1-2, with no clear D. CDR1 is SGHTS and CDR2 is YDEGEE in the germline V gene. V lost 4 bases, J lost 3 bases, and 22 bases lay in between. This CDR3 spans 17 amino acids. The CDR3 loop reads CASSPTGGNLGHYGYTF. CDR3 sequence (DNA): TGTGCCAGCAGCCCCACCGGAGGGAACTTAGGCCACTATGGCTACACCTTC.

The chain carries TRBV5-1 and TRBJ1-4; D is uncertain. The length of the CDR3 is 13 residues. The germline V and J ends were trimmed by 7 bases and 2 bases, with 9 bases remaining between them. In germline, CDR1 is SGHRS, CDR2 YFSETQ. CDR3 sequence: CASSPVTNEKLFF. CDR3 nucleotides: TGCGCCAGCTCTCCGGTGACTAATGAAAAACTGTTTTTT.

The chain carries TRBV18 and TRBJ1-6; 8 bases agree with TRBD1. J lost 7 bases, V lost 0 bases, and 2 bases had no gene match. Germline V CDR1 and CDR2: KGHSH, LQKENI. The CDR3 has 15 residues. The CDR3 reads CASSPPTGVNSPLHF. The CDR3 DNA reads as TGTGCCAGCTCACCACCGACAGGGGTCAATTCACCCCTCCACTTT.

The chain recombines TRBV10-2 with TRBJ1-1; weak D call: TRBD1 (6 bases). This CDR3 has 13 amino acids. The germline V gene has CDR1 WSHSY and CDR2 SAAADI. V lost 7 bases to trimming and J lost 3 bases, with 12 bases between them. In DNA form, the CDR3 reads TGCGCCAGCAACCTGAACAGGGACACTGAAGCTTTCTTT. Protein: CASNLNRDTEAFF.

This sequence joins TRBV7-9 and TRBJ1-6; D unclear. The germline V gene encodes CDR1 SEHNR and CDR2 FQNEAQ (reference sequence). V lost 7 bases to trimming and J lost 7 bases, with 14 bases between them. The CDR3 contains 14 residues. CDR3 residues: CASTRGGRNSPLHF. CDR3 in DNA: TGTGCCAGCACTCGGGGAGGCCGCAATTCACCCCTCCACTTT.

About this clone: The same CDR3 is also encoded by other DNA sequences in this sample. The genes are TRBV27 and TRBJ1-5; no firm D call. The CDR3 has 14 amino acids. The V and J ends lost 0 bases and 6 bases respectively, with 9 bases between them. Per the germline V gene, CDR1 is MNHEY and CDR2 is SMNVEV (reference sequence). CDR3 protein: CASSLSSAGQPQHF. The CDR3 region has the DNA TGTGCCAGCAGTTTATCATCTGCCGGTCAGCCCCAGCATTTT.

The V and J genes are TRBV7-2 and TRBJ1-5, with TRBD1 matching over 10 bases. The CDR3 length is 15 residues. With 0 bases clipped from V and 8 bases from J, the junction kept 4 bases outside the gene matches. CDR1 SGHTA and CDR2 FQGNSA come from the germline V gene. CDR3 amino acids: CASSLAGTGVEPQHF. The CDR3 DNA is TGTGCCAGCAGCTTAGCTGGGACAGGGGTTGAGCCCCAGCATTTT.

This clone was recorded once. CDR3 DNA: TGTGCCAGCAGCGCCAGAGCGGGAGCTAGCACAGATACGCAGTATTTT. This encodes CASSARAGASTDTQYF. The chain joins TRBV9 to TRBJ2-3; 8 nucleotides align to TRBD2. With V trimmed by 3 bases and J by 0 bases, 6 bases remained unmatched. The CDR3 length is 16 residues. The germline V gene encodes CDR1 SGDLS and CDR2 YYNGEE. The variable domain in full, with the rest retrieved from reference TRBV9 and TRBJ2-3, is DSGVTQTPKHLITATGQRVTLRCSPRSGDLSVYWYQQSLDQGLQFLIQYYNGEERAKGNILERFSAQQFPDLHSELNLSSLELGDSALYFCASSARAGASTDTQYFGPGTRLTVL.